This entry describes one TCR beta chain. The antigen remains unidentified. This sample was taken from a study of cytomegalovirus exposure and HLA in healthy donors. This CDR3 has 12 residues. Germline CDR1 is LNHDA and CDR2 is SQIVND (reference sequence). The ends were cut back, 9 bases at V and 4 bases at J, with 10 bases in the middle. Study conclusions and caveats: An Asian-associated ancestry cluster reportedly showed fewer N-insertions than the roughly 670-donor mean in a later analysis. Beyond CMV serostatus, there was no information to go on about immune exposure. Researchers reported in a later analysis that a missense DCLRE1C variant was tied to TCR beta V- and J-gene trimming.

A multiplex PCR was run with 60 Vbeta primers and 13 Jbeta primers. Sequencing used immunoSEQ multiplex PCR; TCRdb keeps in-frame clones, though not all of them. The repertoire holds roughly 36,000 clones, 80% seen once, with roughly 6% in the top ten. This clonotype was sampled from a male donor in good health and CMV-seronegative. Sequencing input: PBMCs. The J gene is TRBJ1-5, the V gene TRBV19, with D unclear. In DNA form, the CDR3 reads TGTGCCAGCGGGAATGCAAATCAGCCCCAGCATTTT. Translation gives CASGNANQPQHF. Full variable domain (rest looked up from reference TRBV19 and TRBJ1-5): DGGITQSPKYLFRKEGQNVTLSCEQNLNHDAMYWYRQDPGQGLRLIYYSQIVNDFQKGDIAEGYSVSREKKESFPLTVTSAQKNPTAFYLCASGNANQPQHFGDGTRLSIL.